This TCR beta chain derives from a study of blood T cell repertoires in COVID-19 (dated by TCRdb to the early 2020s). In the study overall: The collaborator samples originated in the United States, Italy and Spain and spanned the acute and convalescent phases of COVID-19. The prospective study material was composed of cDNA or gDNA derived from T cells, B-cell-depleted T cells, or PBMCs. The dataset comprised deeply sampled blood TCRbeta repertoires from subjects exposed to, actively infected with, or recovered from COVID-19. A freely available public database, intended as a resource for researchers studying the immune response to SARS-CoV-2, is where the repertoires were released. Samples were obtained from the ongoing ImmuneRACE study (first 160 participants) and from 1,200 or so subjects provided by 6 global collaborators. The sample metadata nearly always contained a de-identified subject ID, COVID-19 status, age in years and sex. Where available, HLA class I and class II types were taken from metadata supplied by the sample provider and were not determined by assay-based typing. Overall study results and their limits: Clinical and demographic metadata were provided uncurated, with the amount varying by source and participant.

A second Seattle source provided samples from volunteer blood donors who had recovered from COVID-19. Each collaborating institution followed its own protocols to collect whole blood in K2EDTA tubes. For TCRbeta analysis, collaborators shipped samples as frozen whole blood, isolated PBMCs, or DNA extracted from either of those sample types. A word on this clone: There is no known antigen for this receptor. Per-base qualities were not stored, and no clone one base away is much larger.

TCRbeta CDR3 regions were amplified from genomic DNA using the immunoSEQ Assay, a bias-controlled multiplex PCR. In the original analysis: The number of nucleated cells in each sample was estimated by amplification of reference gene primers within the assay. Sequence reads were collapsed and filtered to measure the absolute abundance of every unique TCRbeta CDR3 rearrangement. For each sample, productive Simpson clonality was calculated by taking the square root of Simpson's diversity index across productive rearrangements. The source is immuneACCESS, and TCRdb retained only in-frame sequences with V and J called. Part of the clones is not carried over; for the studies checked, unresolved V genes explain less than half of this, and the remainder is unexplained. The DNA was the basis for D and trimming; V, J and clone size are from that table. Across this sample there are 200,000 to 250,000 clones, with over 80% seen only once. The ten largest clonotypes hold 1.5% to 2% of the sample.

Measured from the cysteine to the phenylalanine, the CDR3 is 15 residues long. Only the CDR3 region is kept as DNA, spanning 45 bases read in frame from base 1. CDR1 and CDR2, looked up from the germline V gene (reference sequence), are LNHDA and SQIVND. V has 3 bases trimmed and J has 2 bases trimmed; junction bases matching no gene number 4. Here the chain combines TRBV19 and TRBJ1-1, and 9 junctional nucleotides match TRBD1. The sample was peripheral blood. The clonotype was recovered from a man younger than 40 who had recovered from COVID-19. The CDR3 reads CASSIAGQGNTEAFF. The base sequence is TGTGCCAGTAGTATTGCGGGACAGGGCAACACTGAAGCTTTCTTT.